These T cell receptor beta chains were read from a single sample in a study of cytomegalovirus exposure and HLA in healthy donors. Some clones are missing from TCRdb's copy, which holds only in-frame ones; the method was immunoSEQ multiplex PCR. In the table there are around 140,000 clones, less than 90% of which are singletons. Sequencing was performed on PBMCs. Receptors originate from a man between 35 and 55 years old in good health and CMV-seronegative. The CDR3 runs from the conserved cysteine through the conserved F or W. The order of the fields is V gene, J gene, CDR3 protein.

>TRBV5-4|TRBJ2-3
CASSPPARDTQYF
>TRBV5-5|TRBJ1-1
CASSLGQENTEAFF
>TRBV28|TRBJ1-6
CASSDRVPTSPLHF
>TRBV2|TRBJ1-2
CASSERGLQHYGYTF
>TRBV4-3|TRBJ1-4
CASSQAKGEKLFF
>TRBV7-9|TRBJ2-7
CSSVHSGSSHEQYF
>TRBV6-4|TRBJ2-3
CASSDGLAGDTQYF
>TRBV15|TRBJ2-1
CATSGRTGYDEQFF
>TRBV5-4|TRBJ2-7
CASSLVSGGPSYEQYF
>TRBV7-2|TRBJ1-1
CASSSSLRPGSSTEAFF
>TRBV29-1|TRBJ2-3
CSVPGLDPDTQYF
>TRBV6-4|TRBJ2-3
CASSLAGEADTQYF
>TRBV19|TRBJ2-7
CASSLEREGQYEQYF
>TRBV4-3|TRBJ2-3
CASSRVGLAGATDTQYF
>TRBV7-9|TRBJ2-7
CASSPSPTSGRYMAYEQYF
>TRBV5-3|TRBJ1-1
CARSFQYTEAFF
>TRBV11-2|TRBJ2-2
CASSLASGGAVGELFF
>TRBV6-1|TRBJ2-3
CASSESGRGTQYF
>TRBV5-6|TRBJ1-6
CASSLTGQNNSPLHF
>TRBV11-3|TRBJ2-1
CASSKDGGEQFF
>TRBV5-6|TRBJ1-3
CASSLDRAFSGNTIYF
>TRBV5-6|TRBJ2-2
CASSFGREGTGELFF
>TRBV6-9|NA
CASSSSGTGGRGEQYF
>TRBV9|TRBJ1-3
CASSVGPGGFGNTIYF
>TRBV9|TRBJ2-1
CASSAGNEQFF
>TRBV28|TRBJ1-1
CASRYTGGTEAFF
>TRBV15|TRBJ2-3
CATSSGGATDTQYF
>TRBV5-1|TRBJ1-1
CASSLGTGRNTEAFF
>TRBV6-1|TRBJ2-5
CASSAGTGRWETQYF
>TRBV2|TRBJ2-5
CASLQILQETQYF
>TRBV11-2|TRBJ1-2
CASSLGENYGYTF
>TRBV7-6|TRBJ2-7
CASSAEAQENLYEQYF
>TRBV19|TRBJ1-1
CASSITGGAEAFF
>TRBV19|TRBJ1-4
CASSIGAANEKLFF
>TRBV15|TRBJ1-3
CATVGTASGNTIYF
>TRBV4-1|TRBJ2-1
CASSLRLSSYNEQFF
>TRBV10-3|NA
CAISEKAGYYEQYF
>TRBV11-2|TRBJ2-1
CASSLEVVSYNEQFF
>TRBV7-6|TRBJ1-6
CASRTGEENSPLHF
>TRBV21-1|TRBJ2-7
CASSNLGTHSYEQYF
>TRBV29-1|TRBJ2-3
CSVDDRDGRDTQYF
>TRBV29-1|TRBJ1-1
CSVKITGDTEAFF
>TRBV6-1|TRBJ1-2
CASSEGEGILYGYTF
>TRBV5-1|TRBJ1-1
CASGETGLNTEAFF
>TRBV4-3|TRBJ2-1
CASSQDLAGGPDNEQFF
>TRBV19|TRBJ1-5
CASIGGGNQPQHF
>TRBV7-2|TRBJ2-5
CASSLGGKGETQYF
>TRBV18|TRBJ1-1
CASSPRPRPNTEAFF
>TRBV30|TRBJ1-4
CAWSVRGSLDEKLFF
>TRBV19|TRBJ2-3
CASSDRTGTDTQYF
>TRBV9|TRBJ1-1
CASSVGNIMNTEAFF
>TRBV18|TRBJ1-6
CASSPTTEDSPLHF